The entry below gives a single T cell receptor (beta chain) sequence along with its context. Its matching antigen is unknown. These data originate in a study of shared clonotypes between healthy human individuals. Study-level information: CD8 memory received one plate per donor, CD8 naive two, CD4 memory three and CD4 naive three.

Points from the study as a whole: Sampling included only blood; tissue repertoires likely differ.

Naive CD45RA+ and memory CD45RA-negative subsets were split from CD4+ cells. The CDR3 spans 15 residues. The germline V and J ends were trimmed by 1 base and 0 bases, with 10 bases remaining between them. Germline V lookup: CDR1 LNHDA, CDR2 SQIVND (reference sequence). The authors' processing: ImmunoSEQ output held junction-only sequences without quality scores, so filtering differed. This table comes from immunoSEQ multiplex PCR, and its TCRdb copy is limited to in-frame clones, with some not included. V and J calls and clone size follow that table, whereas D and trimming were derived from the DNA. The table has over 400,000 clones, roughly 95% seen once; the top ten hold about 0.068%.

The sample was naive CD4+ T cells sorted from blood. This sample's subset: CD45RA+ positively selected. The chain carries TRBV19 and TRBJ2-7; the D is unclear. This receptor was identified in a woman aged 30 to 39 in good health. The CDR3 bases are TGTGCCAGTAGTATAGGCAAAGTATTCTCCTACGAGCAGTACTTC. Protein sequence: CASSIGKVFSYEQYF.